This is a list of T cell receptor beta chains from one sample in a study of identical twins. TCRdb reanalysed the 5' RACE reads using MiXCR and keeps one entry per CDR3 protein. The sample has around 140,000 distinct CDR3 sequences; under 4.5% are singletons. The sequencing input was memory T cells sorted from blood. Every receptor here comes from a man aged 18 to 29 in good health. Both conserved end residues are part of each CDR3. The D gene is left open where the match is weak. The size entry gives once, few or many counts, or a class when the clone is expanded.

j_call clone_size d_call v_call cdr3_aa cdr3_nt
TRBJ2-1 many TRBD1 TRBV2 CASTLDRVGEQFF TGTGCCAGCACCTTGGACAGGGTCGGTGAGCAGTTCTTC
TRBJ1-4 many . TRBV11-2 CASSPNEKLFF TGTGCCAGCAGCCCTAATGAAAAACTGTTTTTT
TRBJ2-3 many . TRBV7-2 CASSLQVTSTDTQYF TGTGCCAGCAGCTTACAAGTGACTAGCACAGATACGCAGTATTTT
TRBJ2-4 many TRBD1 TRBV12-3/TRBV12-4 CASSQGVENIQYF TGTGCCAGCAGTCAGGGGGTGGAGAACATTCAGTACTTC
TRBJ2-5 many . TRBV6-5 CASSYLTAETQYF TGTGCCAGCAGTTACTTGACAGCCGAGACCCAGTACTTC
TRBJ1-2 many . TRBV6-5 CASSLTDNYGYTF TGTGCCAGCAGTTTGACAGACAACTATGGCTACACCTTC
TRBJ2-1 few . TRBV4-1 CASSQAVEGLQFF TGCGCCAGCAGCCAGGCGGTCGAGGGCTTGCAGTTCTTC
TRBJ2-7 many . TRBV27 CASSGSFYEQYF TGTGCCAGCAGCGGCAGCTTTTACGAGCAGTACTTC
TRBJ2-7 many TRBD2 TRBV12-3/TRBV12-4 CASSYGTSDYEQYF TGTGCCAGCAGCTACGGGACTAGCGATTACGAGCAGTACTTC
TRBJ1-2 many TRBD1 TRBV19 CASSPRDRLIYGYTF TGTGCCAGTAGTCCGCGGGACAGGCTCATCTATGGCTACACCTTC
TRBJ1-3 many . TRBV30 CAWTGQGGNTIYF TGTGCCTGGACCGGGCAGGGTGGAAACACCATATATTTT
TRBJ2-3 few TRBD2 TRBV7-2 CASSSVAGNTQYF TGTGCCAGCAGCTCAGTAGCGGGGAATACGCAGTATTTT
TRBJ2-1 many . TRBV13 CASRPGGQSSYNEQFF TGTGCCAGCAGACCCGGGGGACAGAGCTCCTACAATGAGCAGTTCTTC
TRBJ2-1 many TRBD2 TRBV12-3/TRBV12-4 CASSFRGGYNEQFF TGTGCCAGCAGTTTCCGGGGGGGGTACAATGAGCAGTTCTTC
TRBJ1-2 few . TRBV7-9 CASSLAEAHGYTF TGTGCCAGCAGCTTAGCCGAGGCTCACGGCTACACCTTC
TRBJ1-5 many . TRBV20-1 CSALRTVTSDNQPQHF TGCAGTGCTCTACGGACGGTCACTTCCGACAATCAGCCCCAGCATTTT
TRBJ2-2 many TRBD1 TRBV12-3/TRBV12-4 CASVQTGGSGELFF TGTGCCAGCGTCCAGACAGGGGGCTCCGGGGAGCTGTTTTTT
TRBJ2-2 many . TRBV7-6 CASSFSGAGGELFF TGTGCCAGCAGCTTTTCAGGGGCTGGCGGGGAGCTGTTTTTT
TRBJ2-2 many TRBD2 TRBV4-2 CASSQGLAGGPTGELFF TGTGCCAGCAGCCAAGGACTAGCGGGAGGCCCCACCGGGGAGCTGTTTTTT
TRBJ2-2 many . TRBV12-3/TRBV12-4 CASSLFHANTGELFF TGTGCCAGCAGCCTGTTTCACGCGAACACCGGGGAGCTGTTTTTT
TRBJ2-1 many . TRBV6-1 CASRPLATGLEQFF TGTGCCAGCAGACCCCTCGCCACAGGGTTAGAGCAGTTCTTC
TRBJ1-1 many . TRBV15 CATSAGSVAFF TGTGCCACCAGCGCGGGGTCGGTGGCTTTCTTT
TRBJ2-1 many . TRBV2 CASSAPTGRGSNEQFF TGTGCCAGCAGTGCCCCAACAGGGCGGGGGTCCAATGAGCAGTTCTTC
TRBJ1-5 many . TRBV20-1 CSARDIQAHQPQHF TGCAGTGCTAGAGATATACAAGCACATCAGCCCCAGCATTTT
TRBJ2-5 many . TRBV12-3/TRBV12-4 CASSYRDYPQYF TGTGCCAGCTCCTACAGGGACTACCCACAGTACTTC
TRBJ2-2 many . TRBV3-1 CASSQDYGGGELFF TGTGCCAGCAGCCAAGATTACGGTGGAGGGGAGCTGTTTTTT
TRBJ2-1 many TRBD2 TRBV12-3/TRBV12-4 CASSGGRLAGENEQFF TGTGCCAGCAGTGGGGGCCGACTAGCGGGAGAGAATGAGCAGTTCTTC